This entry lists 9 T cell receptor beta chains sequenced from one sample in a study of early T cells in non-severe SARS-CoV-2 infection. One entry per CDR3 protein results from TCRdb running MiXCR on the 5' RACE reads. The table records some 75,000 distinct CDR3 sequences, around 13% of them present only once. The specimen was whole blood. These receptors all stem from an adult who was a healthcare worker with PCR-confirmed SARS-CoV-2 infection or an uninfected control (not recorded which).

This clonotype was observed a handful of times. The chain carries TRBV12-3 or TRBV12-4 and TRBJ1-2, with TRBD1 identical over 7 bases. Trimming took 1 base from V and 8 from J; bases not matched to a gene: 4. This CDR3 contains 13 residues. In DNA form, the CDR3 reads TGTGCCAGCAGTTTAGGACAGGGAGGCGGCTACACCTTC. It translates to CASSLGQGGGYTF.

This clonotype was recorded a few times. This sequence joins TRBV20-1 and TRBJ2-3; 8 bases match TRBD2. Germline CDR1 is DFQATT and CDR2 is SNEGSKA (reference sequence). V lost 7 bases to trimming and J lost 2 bases; unmatched junction nucleotides: 11. This CDR3 spans 15 amino acids. The CDR3 DNA is TGCAGTGTCGCAAGCGGGGGATATGACACAGATACGCAGTATTTT. It specifies CSVASGGYDTDTQYF.

This clonotype has ten or more counts. The rearrangement uses TRBV18 and TRBJ1-1; D perhaps matches TRBD1 (6 bases). The V gene lost 3 bases and the J gene lost 2 bases, with 10 bases spanning the gap. Germline CDR1 KGHSH, CDR2 LQKENI. The CDR3 totals 14 residues. CDR3 sequence: CASSPGAANTEAFF. The DNA of the CDR3 is TGTGCCAGCTCACCGGGGGCAGCTAACACTGAAGCTTTCTTT.

This clonotype was found many times. The V call is TRBV20-1, the J call TRBJ2-7, with D possibly matching TRBD2 (5 bases). The germline V and J ends were trimmed by 4 bases and 0 bases, with 19 bases remaining between them. Germline CDR1 and CDR2: DFQATT and SNEGSKA (reference sequence). The CDR3 contains 16 residues. The CDR3 protein is CSAKPLADFASYEQYF. The CDR3 DNA sequence: TGCAGTGCTAAGCCGCTCGCGGACTTTGCCTCCTACGAGCAGTACTTC.

This clonotype was seen more than once but under ten times. The chain recombines TRBV5-1 with TRBJ2-5; 8 bases align to TRBD2. V gave up 4 bases and J gave up 2 bases; unmatched junction bases: 4. The CDR3 is 14 amino acids. CDR1 SGHRS and CDR2 YFSETQ come from the germline V gene. The DNA of the CDR3 is TGCGCCAGCAGCGCCCAGCGGGGGCAAGAGACCCAGTACTTC. Its translation: CASSAQRGQETQYF.

In this sample, this clonotype turned up a few times. J is TRBJ2-5 and V is TRBV29-1; D is possibly TRBD1 (6 bases). The germline gives CDR1 SQVTM, CDR2 ANQGSEA. This CDR3 is 13 amino acids long. Trimming cost V 7 bases and J 2 bases, with 14 bases left between them. The CDR3 DNA reads as TGCAGCGCCCGGGACACGCCTCAAGAGACCCAGTACTTC. Its protein product is CSARDTPQETQYF.

The chain links TRBV7-3 to TRBJ1-2; 7 bases are shared with TRBD1. This CDR3 region has 14 residues. Trimming removed 4 bases from V and 8 bases from J; junction bases left unmatched: 10. Germline values: CDR1 SGHTA, CDR2 FQGTGA. The CDR3: CASSSIDRVGGYTF. The CDR3, as DNA: TGTGCCAGCAGCTCCATCGACAGGGTAGGAGGCTACACCTTC.

Remarks on this clonotype: A single base separates this from a much larger clone, so it may be a read error. CDR3 protein: CASSEDRDTYTKAFF. The CDR3 nucleotides are TGTGCCAGCAGTGAGGACCGGGACACTTACACTAAAGCTTTCTTT. The chain carries TRBV6-1 and TRBJ1-1; tentatively, D is TRBD1 (6 bases). Germline CDR1 is MNHNS and CDR2 is SASEGT. This CDR3 has 15 residues.

This clonotype was found a few times. CDR3: CASSSRPGPTAFF. The CDR3 DNA follows: TGTGCCAGCAGTTCCCGTCCGGGCCCGACAGCTTTCTTT. The chain uses TRBV6-2 or TRBV6-3 and TRBJ1-1; no definite D call. Trimming stripped 4 bases from V and 10 bases from J, with 16 bases between. Per the germline V gene, CDR1 is MNHEY and CDR2 is SVGEGT. The CDR3 length is 13 residues.